The rows below give T cell receptor beta chains drawn from one sample of a study of T cell responses to AZD1222 COVID-19 vaccine. Sequencing used immunoSEQ multiplex PCR; TCRdb keeps in-frame clones, though not all of them. The repertoire holds fewer than 200,000 clones, with roughly nine tenths as singletons. Source: peripheral blood, taken on day 0 of AZD1222 vaccination. The receptors stem from an adult in good health. Each CDR3 is given with its conserved first and last residue. A D gene is named only where the DNA matches it firmly.

v_gene	d_gene	j_gene	CDR3aa	CDR3nt
TRBV10-2	-	TRBJ2-1	CASSDVGTDPSYNEQFF	TGCGCCAGCAGTGATGTCGGCACCGACCCCTCCTACAATGAGCAGTTCTTC
TRBV2	TRBD1	TRBJ1-4	CASSDRDRGDEKLFF	TGTGCCAGCAGCGACCGGGACAGGGGGGATGAAAAACTGTTTTTT
TRBV18	-	TRBJ2-5	CASSPGGKGTQYF	TGTGCCAGCTCACCTGGGGGGAAAGGGACCCAGTACTTC
TRBV7-6	-	TRBJ1-2	CASSPDSYGYTF	TGTGCCAGCAGTCCTGACAGCTATGGCTACACCTTC
TRBV7-6	-	TRBJ1-1	CASSLGSEAFF	TGTGCCAGCAGCTTAGGGTCTGAAGCTTTCTTT
TRBV10-2	TRBD1	TRBJ1-2	CASTGGIDYGYTF	TGCGCCTCAACAGGGGGCATCGACTATGGCTACACCTTC
TRBV5-1	-	TRBJ1-1	CASSLGVMNTEAFF	TGCGCCAGCAGCTTGGGGGTCATGAACACTGAAGCTTTCTTT
TRBV4-1	-	TRBJ2-3	CASSQGEADTQYF	TGCGCCAGCAGCCAAGGTGAGGCAGATACGCAGTATTTT
TRBV11-2	-	TRBJ2-7	CASSLDSGITYEQYF	TGTGCCAGCAGCTTAGATTCTGGGATAACCTACGAGCAGTACTTC
TRBV24-1	TRBD2	TRBJ2-1	CATSDLTSGWSSYNEQFF	TGTGCCACCAGTGATTTGACTAGCGGGTGGAGCTCCTACAATGAGCAGTTCTTC
TRBV6-5	-	TRBJ1-3	CASSSDGAFSGNTIYF	TGTGCCAGCAGTTCCGACGGTGCCTTCTCTGGAAACACCATATATTTT
TRBV11-3	TRBD2	TRBJ2-1	CASSHGRGFSYNEQFF	TGTGCCAGCAGCCACGGGAGGGGCTTCTCCTACAATGAGCAGTTCTTC
TRBV29-1	-	TRBJ2-1	CSVEWYNEQFF	TGCAGCGTTGAGTGGTACAATGAGCAGTTCTTC